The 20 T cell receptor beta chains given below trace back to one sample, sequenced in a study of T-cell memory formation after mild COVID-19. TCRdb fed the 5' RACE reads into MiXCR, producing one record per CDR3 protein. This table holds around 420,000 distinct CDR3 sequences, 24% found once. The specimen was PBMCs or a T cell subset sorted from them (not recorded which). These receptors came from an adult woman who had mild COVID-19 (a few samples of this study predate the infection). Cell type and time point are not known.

The CDR3 protein is CSVSGRAGETQYF. The CDR3 bases are TGCAGCGTGAGCGGGAGGGCCGGGGAGACCCAGTACTTC. The chain uses TRBV29-1 and TRBJ2-5, with 10 bases matching TRBD2. Per the germline V gene, CDR1 is SQVTM and CDR2 is ANQGSEA. V lost 6 bases to trimming and J lost 5 bases; unmatched junction nucleotides: 6. The CDR3 has 13 amino acids.

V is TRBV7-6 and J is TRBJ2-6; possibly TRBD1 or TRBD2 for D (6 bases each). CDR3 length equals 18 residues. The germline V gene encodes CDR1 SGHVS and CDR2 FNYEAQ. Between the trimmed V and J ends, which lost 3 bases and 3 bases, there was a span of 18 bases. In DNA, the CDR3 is TGTGCCAGCAGCTTGGAGGGGGTTTTCGGAGGTGGGGCCAACGTCCTGACTTTC. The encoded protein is CASSLEGVFGGGANVLTF.

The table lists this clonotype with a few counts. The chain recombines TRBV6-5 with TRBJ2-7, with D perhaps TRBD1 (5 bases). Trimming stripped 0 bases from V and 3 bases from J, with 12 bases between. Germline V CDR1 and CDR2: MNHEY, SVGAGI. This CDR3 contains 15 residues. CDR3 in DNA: TGTGCCAGCAGTTACTCAGTAAGGGGAAGCTACGAGCAGTACTTC. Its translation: CASSYSVRGSYEQYF.

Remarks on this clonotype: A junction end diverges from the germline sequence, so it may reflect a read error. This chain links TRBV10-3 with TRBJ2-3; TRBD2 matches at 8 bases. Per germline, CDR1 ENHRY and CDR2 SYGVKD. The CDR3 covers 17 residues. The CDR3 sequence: CAINPEAGGPSTDTQYF. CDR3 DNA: TGTGCAATCAACCCCGAGGCGGGAGGCCCTAGCACAGATACGCAGTATTTT.

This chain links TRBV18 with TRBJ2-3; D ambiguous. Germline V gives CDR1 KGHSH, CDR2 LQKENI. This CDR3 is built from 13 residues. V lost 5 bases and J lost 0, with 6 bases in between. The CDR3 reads CASSTQSTDTQYF. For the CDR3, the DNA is TGTGCCAGCTCAACCCAGAGCACAGATACGCAGTATTTT.

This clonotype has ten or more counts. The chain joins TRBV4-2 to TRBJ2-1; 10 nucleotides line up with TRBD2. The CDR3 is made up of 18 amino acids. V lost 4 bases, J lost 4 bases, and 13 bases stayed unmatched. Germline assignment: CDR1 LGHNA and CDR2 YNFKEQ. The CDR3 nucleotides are TGTGCCAGCAGCCGCCAGAACTCGAGGACTAGCGGTTACAATGAGCAGTTCTTC. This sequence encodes CASSRQNSRTSGYNEQFF.

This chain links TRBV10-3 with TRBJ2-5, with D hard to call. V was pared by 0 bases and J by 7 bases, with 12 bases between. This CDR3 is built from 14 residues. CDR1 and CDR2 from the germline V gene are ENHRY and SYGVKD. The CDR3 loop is CAISESIGGPTQYF. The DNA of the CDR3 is TGTGCCATCAGTGAGTCGATAGGCGGCCCGACCCAGTACTTC.

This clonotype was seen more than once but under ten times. CDR3 loop: CASSPPGIAKNIQYF. In DNA form, the CDR3 reads TGTGCCAGTAGTCCCCCCGGGATAGCGAAAAACATTCAGTACTTC. J is TRBJ2-4 and V is TRBV19; perhaps TRBD2 as D (5 bases). This CDR3 comprises 15 residues. Trimming shortened V by 5 bases and J by 4 bases, and 15 bases separated the two germline ends. Germline loops: CDR1 LNHDA, CDR2 SQIVND (reference sequence).

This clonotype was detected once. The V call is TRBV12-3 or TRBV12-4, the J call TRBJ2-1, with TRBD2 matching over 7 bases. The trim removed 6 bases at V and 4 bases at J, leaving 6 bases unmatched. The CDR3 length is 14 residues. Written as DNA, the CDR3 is TGTGCCAGCAGCACGGGAGGTGGGTACAATGAGCAGTTCTTC. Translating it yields CASSTGGGYNEQFF.

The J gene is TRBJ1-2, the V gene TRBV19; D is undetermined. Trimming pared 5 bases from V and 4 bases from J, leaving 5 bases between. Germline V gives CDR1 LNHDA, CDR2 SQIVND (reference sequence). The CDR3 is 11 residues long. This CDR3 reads CASSFSYGYTF. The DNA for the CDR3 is TGTGCCAGTAGTTTCAGCTATGGCTACACCTTC.

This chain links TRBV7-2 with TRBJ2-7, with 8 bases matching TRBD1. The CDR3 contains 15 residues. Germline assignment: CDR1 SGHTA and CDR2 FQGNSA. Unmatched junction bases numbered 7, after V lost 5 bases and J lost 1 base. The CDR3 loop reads CASSLPGTGSYEQYF. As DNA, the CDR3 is TGTGCCAGCAGCCTCCCCGGGACAGGTTCCTACGAGCAGTACTTC.

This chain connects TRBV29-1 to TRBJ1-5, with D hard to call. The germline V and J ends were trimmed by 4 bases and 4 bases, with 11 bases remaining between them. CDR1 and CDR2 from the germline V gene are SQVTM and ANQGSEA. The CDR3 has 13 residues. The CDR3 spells CSVAPERNQPQHF. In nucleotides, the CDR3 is TGCAGCGTTGCCCCAGAACGGAATCAGCCCCAGCATTTT.

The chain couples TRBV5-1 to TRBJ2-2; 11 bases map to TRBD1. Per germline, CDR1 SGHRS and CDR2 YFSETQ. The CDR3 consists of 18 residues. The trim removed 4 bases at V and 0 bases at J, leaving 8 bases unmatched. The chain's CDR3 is CASSHRDRGAPNTGELFF. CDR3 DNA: TGCGCCAGCAGCCACCGGGACAGGGGGGCCCCGAACACCGGGGAGCTGTTTTTT.

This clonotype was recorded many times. CDR3 sequence (DNA): TGTGCCAGCAGTGAAGCCCAGGGAGGGACCGGGGAGCTGTTTTTT. Amino acid sequence: CASSEAQGGTGELFF. This chain uses TRBV2 with TRBJ2-2, with 7 bases aligning to TRBD2. Germline V CDR1 and CDR2: SNHLY, FYNNEI. With V trimmed by 0 bases and J by 5 bases, 3 bases remained unmatched. This CDR3 comprises 15 residues.

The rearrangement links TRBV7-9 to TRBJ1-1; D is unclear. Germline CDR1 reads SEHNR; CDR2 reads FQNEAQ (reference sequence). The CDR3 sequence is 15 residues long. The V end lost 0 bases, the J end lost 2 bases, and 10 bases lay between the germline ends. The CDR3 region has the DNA TGTGCCAGCAGCTTAGCGGGCAGCCCCAACACTGAAGCTTTCTTT. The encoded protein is CASSLAGSPNTEAFF.

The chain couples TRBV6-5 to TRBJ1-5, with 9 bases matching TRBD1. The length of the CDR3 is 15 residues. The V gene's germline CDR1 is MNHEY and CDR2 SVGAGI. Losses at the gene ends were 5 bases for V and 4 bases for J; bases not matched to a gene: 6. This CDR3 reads CASSPDRGANQPQHF. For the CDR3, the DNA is TGTGCCAGCAGTCCGGACAGGGGAGCAAATCAGCCCCAGCATTTT.

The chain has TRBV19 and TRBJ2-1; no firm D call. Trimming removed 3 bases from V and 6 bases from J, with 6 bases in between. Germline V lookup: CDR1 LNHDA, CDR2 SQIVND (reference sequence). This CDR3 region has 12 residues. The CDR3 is CASSMVPNEQFF. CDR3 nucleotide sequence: TGTGCCAGTAGTATGGTCCCCAATGAGCAGTTCTTC.

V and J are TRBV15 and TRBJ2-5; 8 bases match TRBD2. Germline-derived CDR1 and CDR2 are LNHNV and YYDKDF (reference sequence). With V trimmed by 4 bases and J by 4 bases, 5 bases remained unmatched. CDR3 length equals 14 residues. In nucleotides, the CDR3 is TGTGCCACCAGCAACCCGGGACTAGGAGAGACCCAGTACTTC. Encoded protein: CATSNPGLGETQYF.

The CDR3 sequence: CASSLGTSGGGSYNEQFF. The CDR3 DNA is TGTGCCAGCAGCCTCGGGACTAGCGGGGGAGGCTCCTACAATGAGCAGTTCTTC. V usage is TRBV5-4 and J usage is TRBJ2-1; 14 nucleotides align to TRBD2. CDR3 size: 18 residues. Trimming at V came to 4 bases and at J to 0 bases, leaving 6 bases not matched to a gene. CDR1 is SGHNT and CDR2 is YYREEE in the germline V gene (reference sequence).

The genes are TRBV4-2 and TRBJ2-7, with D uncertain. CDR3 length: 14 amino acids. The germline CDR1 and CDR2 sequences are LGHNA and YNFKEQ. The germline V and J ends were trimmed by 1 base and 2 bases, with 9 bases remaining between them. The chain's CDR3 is CASSQADATYEQYF. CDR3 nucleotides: TGTGCCAGCAGCCAAGCGGACGCTACCTACGAGCAGTACTTC.